What follows are 27 T cell receptor beta chains derived from one specimen sequenced in a study of radiation and T cells in renal cell carcinoma. As to treatment: treatment-naive control, cytoreductive nephrectomy. Libraries were prepared by immunoSEQ multiplex PCR; TCRdb keeps only in-frame clonotypes and omits some of them. The sample carries more than 11,000 clones, approximately 50% recorded once. The specimen was tumor tissue, collected from a patient whose treatment was nephrectomy without radiotherapy. The receptor source for this set is a man aged 50 to 59 with renal cell carcinoma.

The chain recombines TRBV2 with TRBJ1-5; weak D call: TRBD1 (6 bases). The ends were cut back, 7 bases at V and 14 bases at J, with 12 bases in the middle. The CDR3 length is 10 residues. The germline V gene encodes CDR1 SNHLY and CDR2 FYNNEI. The DNA for the CDR3 is TGTGCCAGCAAGGGGGAGCTTGAGCATTTT. Translated, it gives CASKGELEHF.

This clone was seen a handful of times. V and J are TRBV4-2 and TRBJ2-7; 7 bases match TRBD2. The V gene's germline CDR1 is LGHNA and CDR2 YNFKEQ. V was clipped by 3 bases and J by 4 bases; unmatched bases: 12. CDR3 length: 16 residues. CDR3 nucleotide sequence: TGTGCCAGCAGCCAGGCTATGGCGGGGGTCGGGTACGAGCAGTACTTC. It is translated as CASSQAMAGVGYEQYF.

The gene calls are TRBV19 and TRBJ1-4, with D unresolved. V was cut by 2 bases and J by 0 bases, with 7 bases left in between. Germline V CDR1 and CDR2: LNHDA, SQIVND (reference sequence). The CDR3 totals 15 residues. The CDR3 sequence is CASSISAATNEKLFF. The CDR3 nucleotides read TGTGCCAGTAGTATATCGGCAGCAACTAATGAAAAACTGTTTTTT.

This clone is judged large (0.1 to 1%). This chain connects TRBV19 to TRBJ1-1; 11 bases match TRBD1. Germline V gene lookup returns CDR1 LNHDA and CDR2 SQIVND (reference sequence). This CDR3 contains 14 residues. V dropped 5 bases and J dropped 4; count of bases not matched to a gene: 3. CDR3 sequence: CASSGQGAVTEAFF. The CDR3 DNA sequence: TGTGCCAGTAGTGGACAGGGGGCGGTCACTGAAGCTTTCTTT.

The chain joins TRBV30 to TRBJ1-6; 10 bases match TRBD1. This CDR3 has 12 amino acids. V was clipped by 8 bases and J by 10 bases; unmatched bases: 5. The V gene's germline CDR1 is GTSNPN and CDR2 SVGIG (reference sequence). DNA for the CDR3: TGTGCCGGGGGACAGGGGACGTCACCCCTCCACTTT. Translation: CAGGQGTSPLHF.

V and J are TRBV9 and TRBJ2-2; the match to TRBD1 covers 8 bases. CDR1 is SGDLS and CDR2 is YYNGEE in the germline V gene. The V segment lost 7 bases and the J segment 1 base; nucleotides outside the gene matches: 6. The CDR3 runs to 15 residues. CDR3: CASLPTGVNTGELFF. CDR3 sequence (DNA): TGTGCCAGCTTACCGACAGGGGTGAACACCGGGGAGCTGTTTTTT.

The J gene is TRBJ2-7, the V gene TRBV30, with D possibly TRBD2 on 5 matching bases. From germline, CDR1 is GTSNPN and CDR2 SVGIG (reference sequence). V was shortened by 2 bases and J by 5 bases, with 22 bases between the two germline ends. The CDR3 length is 16 residues. The CDR3 DNA follows: TGTGCCTGGAGTTTTCCTGGACTCCCGGGTGGCGACGAGCAGTACTTC. Translation gives CAWSFPGLPGGDEQYF.

The chain recombines TRBV7-3 with TRBJ1-2; the match to TRBD1 covers 7 bases. The V segment lost 0 bases and the J segment 11 bases; nucleotides outside the gene matches: 9. The germline V gene encodes CDR1 SGHTA and CDR2 FQGTGA. This CDR3 contains 14 residues. The CDR3 region is CASSLTAPGQIYTF. The CDR3 coding sequence is TGTGCCAGCAGCTTAACTGCCCCGGGACAGATATACACCTTC. The full variable domain, rest sourced from reference TRBV7-3 and TRBJ1-2, is GAGVSQTPSNKVTEKGKYVELRCDPISGHTALYWYRQSLGQGPEFLIYFQGTGAADDSGLPNDRFFAVRPEGSVSTLKIQRTERGDSAVYLCASSLTAPGQIYTFGSGTRLTVV.

The gene calls are TRBV6-1 and TRBJ2-3; 7 nucleotides align to TRBD2. The ends lost 5 bases at V and 3 bases at J; junction bases unmatched: 5. The CDR3 loop spans 14 amino acids. CDR1 and CDR2 from the germline V gene are MNHNS and SASEGT. The CDR3 reads CASSRTSKTDTQYF. CDR3 bases: TGTGCCAGCAGTCGGACTAGTAAGACAGATACGCAGTATTTT.

The chain employs TRBV6-1 and TRBJ2-7, with a possible D match to TRBD1 (5 bases). Germline values: CDR1 MNHNS, CDR2 SASEGT. With 6 bases removed from V and 5 bases from J, the gap between germline ends came to 11 bases. The length of the CDR3 is 12 residues. The CDR3, as DNA: TGTGCCAGCAGGAGAGTAGGGGACGAGCAGTACTTC. Its protein product is CASRRVGDEQYF.

This clone was found a few times. The V and J genes are TRBV5-1 and TRBJ2-7; 10 bases map to TRBD1. Unmatched junction bases numbered 8, after V lost 4 bases and J lost 7 bases. The length of the CDR3 is 14 residues. In germline, CDR1 is SGHRS, CDR2 YFSETQ. The CDR3 is CASSGGTGEREQYF. The CDR3 coding sequence is TGCGCCAGCAGCGGGGGGACAGGGGAAAGGGAGCAGTACTTC.

This clone was observed a few times. The chain carries TRBV19 and TRBJ1-1, with 7 bases that match TRBD1. The J segment lost 4 bases and the V segment lost 3 bases, leaving 8 bases of the junction unmatched. In germline, CDR1 is LNHDA, CDR2 SQIVND (reference sequence). The CDR3 spans 15 residues. CDR3 residues: CASSIQPGQATEAFF. CDR3 DNA: TGTGCCAGTAGTATCCAGCCTGGACAGGCCACTGAAGCTTTCTTT.

The gene calls are TRBV7-2 and TRBJ1-1, with D possibly being TRBD1 (5 bases). Trimming shortened V by 2 bases and J by 1 base, and 23 bases separated the two germline ends. This CDR3 comprises 19 residues. The germline CDR1 and CDR2 sequences are SGHTA and FQGNSA. CDR3 sequence (DNA): TGTGCCAGCAGCTTATCCGGTCAGGGACTTTCGCGGGCGAACACTGAAGCTTTCTTT. Residues: CASSLSGQGLSRANTEAFF.

The rearrangement joins TRBV4-1 to TRBJ2-3; 7 bases are a match to TRBD1. Trimming took 2 bases from V and 0 from J; bases not matched to a gene: 5. The CDR3 is made up of 16 amino acids. The germline V gene encodes CDR1 MGHRA and CDR2 YSYEKL. The CDR3 nucleotides read TGCGCCAGCAGCCAAAACCCGGGACAGAGCACAGATACGCAGTATTTT. Amino acid sequence: CASSQNPGQSTDTQYF.

The V call is TRBV9, the J call TRBJ1-1; TRBD1 agrees at 8 bases. Germline CDR1 reads SGDLS; CDR2 reads YYNGEE. V trimming: 4 bases; J trimming: 4 bases; junction bases outside the gene matches: 9. The CDR3 consists of 15 residues. CDR3 sequence reads: CASSSQGAGGTEAFF. The CDR3 DNA reads as TGTGCCAGCAGCTCCCAGGGGGCAGGAGGCACTGAAGCTTTCTTT.

This chain links TRBV25-1 with TRBJ1-5; D not resolved. V was trimmed by 8 bases and J by 5 bases, leaving 16 bases between them. Germline lookup yields CDR1 MGHDK and CDR2 SYGVNS. This CDR3 has 14 amino acids. Written as DNA, the CDR3 is TGTGCCAGCCGAGCAAGCGGTGGGCATCAGCCCCAGCATTTT. It specifies CASRASGGHQPQHF.

This clone was seen more than once but under ten times. V usage is TRBV2 and J usage is TRBJ1-5; the D gene is possibly TRBD1 (5 bases). Germline V gene data show CDR1 as SNHLY and CDR2 as FYNNEI. CDR3 length equals 17 residues. Trimming stripped 5 bases from V and 0 bases from J, with 17 bases between. CDR3: CASSRQNEIHSNQPQHF. In DNA form, the CDR3 reads TGTGCCAGCAGTCGACAGAACGAGATTCATAGCAATCAGCCCCAGCATTTT.

CDR3 in DNA: TGCGCCAGCAGCTTGGTAGGAGGCGCGGACACTGAAGCTTTCTTT. Protein sequence: CASSLVGGADTEAFF. The rearrangement links TRBV5-1 to TRBJ1-1; D remains unclear. The CDR3 has 15 residues. The V end lost 0 bases, the J end lost 3 bases, and 12 bases lay between the germline ends. Per the germline V gene, CDR1 is SGHRS and CDR2 is YFSETQ.

The chain combines TRBV5-1 with TRBJ2-2; 10 bases agree with TRBD1. The V segment lost 4 bases and the J segment 0 bases; nucleotides outside the gene matches: 12. CDR1 is SGHRS, CDR2 YFSETQ, per germline. This CDR3 has 19 residues. This CDR3 reads CASSVTGTGASSNTGELFF. The CDR3 nucleotides read TGCGCCAGCAGCGTTACCGGGACAGGGGCGTCGTCGAACACCGGGGAGCTGTTTTTT.

A few counts support this clone. The rearrangement links TRBV29-1 to TRBJ1-1; no firm D call. V was clipped by 1 base and J by 1 base, with 10 bases between them. The CDR3 has 14 amino acids. In germline, CDR1 is SQVTM, CDR2 ANQGSEA. As DNA, the CDR3 is TGCAGCGTTGAAGGAGTGACGGCGAACACTGAAGCTTTCTTT. Amino acids: CSVEGVTANTEAFF.

This chain links TRBV18 with TRBJ1-1; D is undetermined. Germline V CDR1 and CDR2: KGHSH, LQKENI. V lost 2 bases to trimming and J lost 6 bases, with 22 bases between them. The CDR3 spans 17 residues. The CDR3 is CASSPEVSTELRAEAFF. CDR3 coding DNA: TGTGCCAGCTCACCAGAGGTATCCACGGAGCTGAGGGCTGAAGCTTTCTTT. The full variable domain, in which reference TRBV18 and TRBJ1-1 provide the parts outside the CDR3, is NAGVMQNPRHLVRRRGQEARLRCSPMKGHSHVYWYRQLPEEGLKFMVYLQKENIIDESGMPKERFSAEFPKEGPSILRIQQVVRGDSAAYFCASSPEVSTELRAEAFFGQGTRLTVV.

The gene calls are TRBV2 and TRBJ2-5; 8 nucleotides align to TRBD2. Germline trimming cut 0 bases from V and 5 bases from J; bases unmatched to any gene: 5. The CDR3 totals 15 residues. Germline CDR1 reads SNHLY; CDR2 reads FYNNEI. The CDR3 is CASSEARGAGETQYF. Written as DNA, the CDR3 is TGTGCCAGCAGTGAAGCGCGGGGGGCAGGGGAGACCCAGTACTTC. Combining the CDR3 with reference TRBV2 and TRBJ2-5 gives the whole variable domain EPEVTQTPSHQVTQMGQEVILRCVPISNHLYFYWYRQILGQKVEFLVSFYNNEISEKSEIFDDQFSVERPDGSNFTLKIRSTKLEDSAMYFCASSEARGAGETQYFGPGTRLLVL.

V usage is TRBV5-8 and J usage is TRBJ1-2, with D possibly being TRBD1 (5 bases). The CDR3 runs 15 residues. Germline V CDR1 and CDR2: SGHTS, YDEGEE. V gave up 7 bases and J gave up 3 bases, with 19 bases separating them. Here the CDR3 DNA reads TGTGCCAGCGCTAGGAGGGGTCTATCCCACTATGGCTACACCTTC. Its protein is CASARRGLSHYGYTF.

The chain employs TRBV18 and TRBJ1-5; D is uncertain. Germline V gene lookup returns CDR1 KGHSH and CDR2 LQKENI. Trimming removed 4 bases from V and 2 bases from J, with 9 bases in between. The CDR3 contains 14 residues. CDR3 in DNA: TGTGCCAGCTCACGACTATGGGGCAATCAGCCCCAGCATTTT. As protein: CASSRLWGNQPQHF.

This clone was picked up a small number of times. The CDR3 spells CASSPKGNTEAFF. CDR3 DNA: TGTGCCAGCTCACCAAAGGGGAACACTGAAGCTTTCTTT. The chain uses TRBV18 and TRBJ1-1; D not resolved. Germline V gives CDR1 KGHSH, CDR2 LQKENI. Deletions cut 2 bases from V and 1 base from J, with 5 bases between. This CDR3 contains 13 residues. Full variable domain (outside the CDR3, taken from reference TRBV18 and TRBJ1-1): NAGVMQNPRHLVRRRGQEARLRCSPMKGHSHVYWYRQLPEEGLKFMVYLQKENIIDESGMPKERFSAEFPKEGPSILRIQQVVRGDSAAYFCASSPKGNTEAFFGQGTRLTVV.

Only a few counts were recorded for this clone. This chain links TRBV5-5 with TRBJ1-1; D gene uncertain. V was pared by 4 bases and J by 1 base, with 11 bases between. The CDR3 length is 14 residues. Germline CDR1 reads SGHKS; CDR2 reads YYEKEE (reference sequence). The CDR3: CASSPEGWNTEAFF. The CDR3 coding sequence is TGTGCCAGCAGCCCCGAAGGCTGGAACACTGAAGCTTTCTTT.

DNA of the CDR3: TGTGCCAGCAGCTTGTTACAGGGGGCAGGGGATACGCAGTATTTT. Amino acids: CASSLLQGAGDTQYF. This chain connects TRBV7-2 to TRBJ2-3; 9 bases agree with TRBD1. With 3 bases clipped from V and 6 bases from J, the junction kept 7 bases outside the gene matches. Germline CDR1 is SGHTA and CDR2 is FQGNSA. The CDR3 has 15 residues.